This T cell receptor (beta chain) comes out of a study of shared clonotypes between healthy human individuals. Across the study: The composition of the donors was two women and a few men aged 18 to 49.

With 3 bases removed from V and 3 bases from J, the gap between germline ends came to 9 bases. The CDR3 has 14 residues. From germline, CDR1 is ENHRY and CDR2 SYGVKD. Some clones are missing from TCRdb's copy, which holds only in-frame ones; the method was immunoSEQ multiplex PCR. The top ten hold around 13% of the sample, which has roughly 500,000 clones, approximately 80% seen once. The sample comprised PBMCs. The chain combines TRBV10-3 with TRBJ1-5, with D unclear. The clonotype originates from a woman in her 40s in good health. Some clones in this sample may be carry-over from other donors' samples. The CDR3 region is CAISDVVSNQPQHF. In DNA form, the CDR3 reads TGTGCCATCAGTGACGTAGTGTCCAATCAGCCCCAGCATTTT.